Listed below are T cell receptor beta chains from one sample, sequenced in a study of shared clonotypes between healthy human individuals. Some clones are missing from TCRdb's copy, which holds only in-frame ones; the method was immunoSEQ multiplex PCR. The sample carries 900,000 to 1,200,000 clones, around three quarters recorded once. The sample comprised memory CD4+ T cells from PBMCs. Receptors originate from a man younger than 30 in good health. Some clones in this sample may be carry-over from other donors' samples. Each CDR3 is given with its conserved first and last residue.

CDR3aa: CASSSRRAGTDTQYF
v_gene: TRBV7-2
j_gene: TRBJ2-3

CDR3aa: CASSLGTSGRAADTQYF
v_gene: TRBV5-1
j_gene: TRBJ2-3

CDR3aa: CASSKAGDLETQYF
v_gene: TRBV21-1
j_gene: TRBJ2-5

CDR3aa: CASSLGGLMNTEAFF
v_gene: TRBV7-9
j_gene: TRBJ1-1

CDR3aa: CASSPQGRDYEQYF
v_gene: TRBV5-1
j_gene: TRBJ2-7

CDR3aa: CASSLGWPEKLFF
v_gene: TRBV5-6
j_gene: TRBJ1-4

CDR3aa: CASSWAMAADTQYF
v_gene: TRBV5-1
j_gene: TRBJ2-3

CDR3aa: CASSFEGDGYTF
v_gene: TRBV5-1
j_gene: TRBJ1-2

CDR3aa: CASSRRLGSGREQYF
v_gene: TRBV6-5
j_gene: TRBJ2-7

CDR3aa: CASREETATNEQFF
v_gene: TRBV5-1
j_gene: TRBJ2-1

CDR3aa: CASSFPGTEQFF
v_gene: TRBV7-2
j_gene: TRBJ2-1

CDR3aa: CASSSRGIGETQYF
v_gene: TRBV18
j_gene: TRBJ2-5

CDR3aa: CASSLDGTGAFF
v_gene: TRBV19
j_gene: TRBJ2-1

CDR3aa: CASGTGGAGRYEQYF
v_gene: TRBV5-1
j_gene: TRBJ2-7

CDR3aa: CASRAGGGGNEQFF
v_gene: TRBV28
j_gene: TRBJ2-1

CDR3aa: CASSPRGPGNTEAFF
v_gene: TRBV27
j_gene: TRBJ1-1

CDR3aa: CASSPGGVNTEAFF
v_gene: TRBV28
j_gene: TRBJ1-1

CDR3aa: CASSYMGGNGYTF
v_gene: TRBV6-5
j_gene: TRBJ1-2

CDR3aa: CASSRVGDFRQPQHF
v_gene: TRBV7-9
j_gene: TRBJ1-5

CDR3aa: CASSIWQGGQPQHF
v_gene: TRBV19
j_gene: TRBJ1-5

CDR3aa: CARSLAGPAAGTEKLFF
v_gene: TRBV5-3
j_gene: TRBJ1-4

CDR3aa: CASSFGRGQMNTEAFF
v_gene: TRBV5-1
j_gene: TRBJ1-1

CDR3aa: CAWTPGTSGRGRAQYF
v_gene: TRBV30
j_gene: TRBJ2-3

CDR3aa: CSVRQGSHNEQFF
v_gene: TRBV29-1
j_gene: TRBJ2-1

CDR3aa: CASTDRQGLSYGYTF
v_gene: TRBV28
j_gene: TRBJ1-2

CDR3aa: CAWSVKWAGNTEAFF
v_gene: TRBV30
j_gene: TRBJ1-1

CDR3aa: CAWSVTRGRTGQPQHF
v_gene: TRBV30
j_gene: TRBJ1-5

CDR3aa: CASSEFRVGYEQYF
v_gene: TRBV6-1
j_gene: TRBJ2-7

CDR3aa: CASSLSESGEQYF
v_gene: TRBV11-2
j_gene: TRBJ2-7

CDR3aa: CASSTRLAGVWYNEQFF
v_gene: TRBV4-3
j_gene: TRBJ2-1

CDR3aa: CASSYQTGGWYEQYF
v_gene: TRBV7-2
j_gene: TRBJ2-7

CDR3aa: CASSFGQRQYF
v_gene: TRBV27
j_gene: TRBJ2-4

CDR3aa: CASSPRGSGKANYGYTF
v_gene: TRBV5-1
j_gene: TRBJ1-2

CDR3aa: CASSFLQGAPGYTF
v_gene: TRBV5-5
j_gene: TRBJ1-2

CDR3aa: CASMHSDTGELFF
v_gene: TRBV19
j_gene: TRBJ2-2

CDR3aa: CVWASGSPGANVLTF
v_gene: TRBV7-9
j_gene: TRBJ2-6

CDR3aa: CASSLGPGVNEQFF
v_gene: TRBV5-4
j_gene: TRBJ2-1

CDR3aa: CASSSTLAGGNTGELFF
v_gene: TRBV28
j_gene: TRBJ2-2